This entry lists 11 T cell receptor beta chains sequenced from one sample in a study of T cells in Graves' hyperthyroidism and ophthalmopathy. RNA transcripts yielded amplified TCR beta CDR3 regions. HTBI primers were used for first-round RT-PCR of the TCR CDR3. Each CDR3 protein is one row after TCRdb ran MiXCR on the multiplex PCR reads. The repertoire holds 700,000 or so distinct CDR3 sequences, with around 15% as singletons. The material sequenced was blood. The receptors here all came from a woman aged 45-59 years with Graves' ophthalmopathy.

The CDR3 coding sequence is TGCAGCGTTGCAGACAACACCGGGGAGCTGTTTTTT. As protein: CSVADNTGELFF. The chain is built from TRBV29-1 and TRBJ2-2; unclear D gene. The CDR3 covers 12 residues. The germline V gene encodes CDR1 SQVTM and CDR2 ANQGSEA. V dropped 4 bases and J dropped 2 bases, with 5 bases sitting between them.

This clonotype was seen more than once but under ten times. With a much larger clone just one base away, this may be a read error. The chain is built from TRBV3-1 and TRBJ2-7; D not certain. The CDR3 runs 15 residues. Deletions cut 1 base from V and 0 bases from J, with 10 bases between. Per the germline V gene, CDR1 is LGHDT and CDR2 is YNNKEL (reference sequence). In DNA form, the CDR3 reads TGTGCCAGCAGCCAAGGTACGTGGGGCTCCTACGAGCAGTACTTC. This sequence encodes CASSQGTWGSYEQYF.

This clonotype was seen at least ten times. This chain joins TRBV3-1 and TRBJ2-7; the match to TRBD2 covers 7 bases. Losses at the gene ends were 3 bases for V and 3 bases for J; bases not matched to a gene: 8. From germline, CDR1 is LGHDT and CDR2 YNNKEL (reference sequence). CDR3 length: 15 residues. CDR3 DNA sequence: TGTGCCAGCAGCCAGGGTCCAGCGGGGCTCTACGAGCAGTACTTC. This sequence encodes CASSQGPAGLYEQYF.

The sample holds many counts of this clonotype. This chain connects TRBV5-1 to TRBJ2-3; perhaps TRBD2 as D (5 bases). Germline CDR1 and CDR2: SGHRS and YFSETQ. This CDR3 is built from 14 residues. V lost 4 bases and J lost 3, with 12 bases in between. The CDR3, as DNA: TGCGCCAGCAGCAGAGCGGACGAGACAGATACGCAGTATTTT. Translating it yields CASSRADETDTQYF. The variable domain in full, completed from reference TRBV5-1 and TRBJ2-3, reads KAGVTQTPRYLIKTRGQQVTLSCSPISGHRSVSWYQQTPGQGLQFLFEYFSETQRNKGNFPGRFSGRQFSNSRSEMNVSTLELGDSALYLCASSRADETDTQYFGPGTRLTVL.

This clonotype was counted ten times or more. The genes are TRBV18 and TRBJ2-7; D uncertain. V dropped 2 bases and J dropped 1 base, with 12 bases sitting between them. The CDR3 has 15 residues. Germline CDR1 reads KGHSH; CDR2 reads LQKENI. Here the CDR3 reads CASSPEVTLSYEQYF. DNA for the CDR3: TGTGCCAGCTCACCAGAAGTAACCCTTTCCTACGAGCAGTACTTC.

There are many counts of this clonotype. The chain recombines TRBV20-1 with TRBJ2-3; D ambiguous. The length of the CDR3 is 11 residues. V lost 1 base and J 3 bases, leaving 2 bases between the germline ends. Germline assignment: CDR1 DFQATT and CDR2 SNEGSKA (reference sequence). CDR3 sequence (DNA): TGCAGTGCTAGAGCAACAGATACGCAGTATTTT. Protein sequence: CSARATDTQYF.

This clonotype showed up many times. The chain uses TRBV2 and TRBJ1-5, with TRBD1 identical over 7 bases. This CDR3 has 16 amino acids. Per germline, CDR1 SNHLY and CDR2 FYNNEI. V was clipped by 5 bases and J by 3 bases; unmatched bases: 10. As DNA, the CDR3 is TGTGCCAGCAGTATATTTTTGGGACAGCTCAATCAGCCCCAGCATTTT. Translating it yields CASSIFLGQLNQPQHF.

The table lists this clonotype with many counts. The J gene is TRBJ2-5, the V gene TRBV6-2 or TRBV6-3; 9 nucleotides agree with TRBD2. From germline, CDR1 is MNHEY and CDR2 SVGEGT. V was clipped by 1 base and J by 4 bases; unmatched bases: 4. CDR3 length: 15 amino acids. CDR3 sequence reads: CASSYLAGVRETQYF. The DNA of the CDR3 is TGTGCCAGCAGTTACTTAGCGGGAGTTCGAGAGACCCAGTACTTC.

This clonotype was recorded many times. The CDR3 sequence: CASSLGGRGYGYTF. DNA for the CDR3: TGCGCCAGCAGCTTGGGGGGCAGGGGCTATGGCTACACCTTC. V is TRBV5-1 and J is TRBJ1-2; perhaps TRBD1 as D (6 bases). The CDR3 runs 14 residues. The V and J ends lost 0 bases and 4 bases respectively, with 10 bases between them. Germline loops: CDR1 SGHRS, CDR2 YFSETQ.

Turning to this clonotype: Germline and junction disagree at one end, which may indicate a read error. V usage is TRBV27 and J usage is TRBJ1-1; 8 bases map to TRBD1. The germline gives CDR1 MNHEY, CDR2 SMNVEV (reference sequence). The CDR3 has 14 amino acids. The CDR3 here is CASRTGGWGTGAFF. CDR3 in DNA: TGTGCCAGCCGTACAGGGGGGTGGGGCACTGGAGCTTTCTTT.

Here the CDR3 reads CASSQDTGSYGYTF. The CDR3 bases are TGCGCCAGCAGCCAAGATACAGGATCCTATGGCTACACCTTC. The V call is TRBV4-1, the J call TRBJ1-2; D might be TRBD1 (5 bases). Between the trimmed V and J ends, which lost 0 bases and 4 bases, there was a span of 9 bases. CDR1 MGHRA and CDR2 YSYEKL come from the germline V gene. The CDR3 has 14 amino acids.